These T cell receptor beta chains were read from a single sample in a study of cytomegalovirus exposure and HLA in healthy donors. Profiling relied on immunoSEQ multiplex PCR, and the TCRdb table lists in-frame clones only, not all of them. Found here are under 150,000 clones, about 79% of them singletons; the top ten hold approximately 2.4%. Input material: PBMCs. These receptors were obtained from a male donor in good health and CMV-seronegative. CDR3s include the opening cysteine and the closing phenylalanine or tryptophan. D genes are given only for firm matches. Where a row states a size, it is once, few, many or the class of an expanded clone; other rows omit it.

TRBV29-1	-	-	TRBJ1-1	CSVVTAGSTEAFF	TGCAGCGTTGTAACGGCGGGGAGCACTGAAGCTTTCTTT
TRBV23-1	TRBD1	-	TRBJ2-5	CASSLPTGQGQETQYF	TGCGCCAGCAGTCTCCCTACTGGACAGGGGCAAGAGACCCAGTACTTC
TRBV7-3	TRBD2	few	TRBJ2-1	CASSLGTSSYNEQFF	TGTGCCAGCAGCTTGGGGACTAGTTCCTACAATGAGCAGTTCTTC
TRBV5-1	-	-	TRBJ2-2	CASSQEMRNTGELFF	TGCGCCAGCAGCCAAGAAATGCGGAACACCGGGGAGCTGTTTTTT
TRBV19	-	once	TRBJ1-2	CASSIVRGANYGYTF	TGTGCCAGTAGTATCGTGCGGGGGGCTAACTATGGCTACACCTTC
TRBV15	-	-	TRBJ2-7	CATPRIAPYEQYF	TGTGCCACCCCTCGCATCGCCCCCTACGAGCAGTACTTC
TRBV5-1	-	few	TRBJ2-2	CASSLAVREVTGELFF	TGCGCCAGCAGCTTGGCGGTCAGGGAGGTTACCGGGGAGCTGTTTTTT
TRBV5-4	-	-	TRBJ2-7	CASSLVGGEQYF	TGTGCCAGCAGCTTGGTCGGAGGCGAGCAGTACTTC
TRBV9	-	-	TRBJ1-2	CASSAPMGSIYGYTF	TGTGCCAGCAGCGCTCCCATGGGCTCAATCTATGGCTACACCTTC
TRBV5-1	-	-	TRBJ1-4	CASSLEGSEKLFF	TGCGCCAGCAGCTTGGAAGGGAGTGAAAAACTGTTTTTT
TRBV29-1	TRBD2	-	TRBJ2-2	CSGGLAVTGELFF	TGCAGCGGGGGACTAGCGGTCACCGGGGAGCTGTTTTTT
TRBV7-2	-	-	TRBJ2-7	CASSPLGGSYEQYF	TGTGCCAGCAGCCCCCTTGGCGGATCCTACGAGCAGTACTTC
TRBV10-1	-	-	TRBJ2-7	CASSEQFEGEQYF	TGCGCCAGCAGTGAACAATTTGAGGGCGAGCAGTACTTC
TRBV6-5	-	-	TRBJ1-2	CASTTNHLNYGYTF	TGTGCCAGCACTACGAACCACCTGAACTATGGCTACACCTTC
TRBV7-2	TRBD2	medium-sized	TRBJ2-7	CASSLRGGRAAYEQYF	TGTGCCAGCAGCCTGAGGGGCGGGAGGGCCGCCTACGAGCAGTACTTC
TRBV5-6	-	-	TRBJ2-7	CASTNQVGGYEQYF	TGTGCCAGCACCAACCAGGTGGGTGGCTACGAGCAGTACTTC
TRBV28	TRBD1	-	TRBJ2-1	CASSSVGRTGNEQFF	TGTGCCAGCAGTTCTGTTGGACGGACAGGGAATGAGCAGTTCTTC
TRBV7-9	-	-	TRBJ2-7	CASSQVYEQYF	TGTGCCAGCAGCCAGGTCTACGAGCAGTACTTC
TRBV7-2	TRBD2	-	TRBJ2-7	CASSLDGASGIREQYF	TGTGCCAGCAGCTTAGACGGGGCTAGCGGGATTCGAGAGCAGTACTTC
TRBV6-5	-	-	TRBJ2-7	CASSYGGYSYEQYF	TGTGCCAGCAGTTACGGAGGCTACTCCTACGAGCAGTACTTC
TRBV6-4	TRBD1	-	TRBJ2-7	CASSEPGQGSREQYF	TGTGCCAGCAGTGAACCGGGACAGGGTTCCCGTGAGCAGTACTTC
TRBV25-1	-	-	TRBJ2-2	CASSGGGDTGELFF	TGTGCCAGCTCTGGGGGGGGCGACACCGGGGAGCTGTTTTTT
TRBV9	-	-	TRBJ1-3	CASSPEAREGNTIYF	TGTGCCAGCAGCCCTGAAGCCCGCGAGGGAAACACCATATATTTT
TRBV4-3	-	few	TRBJ2-7	CASSRGPADYEQYF	TGCGCCAGCAGTCGTGGGCCCGCCGACTACGAGCAGTACTTC
TRBV7-9	-	-	TRBJ2-7	CSSTYLDYEQYF	TGTTCCAGCACTTATTTAGACTACGAGCAGTACTTC
TRBV6-5	-	-	TRBJ2-5	CASSYSLGGETQYF	TGTGCCAGCAGTTACTCTCTAGGGGGAGAGACCCAGTACTTC
TRBV4-2	TRBD1	-	TRBJ1-3	CASSQGQAGSGNTIYF	TGTGCCAGCAGCCAGGGACAGGCCGGATCTGGAAACACCATATATTTT
TRBV13	-	-	TRBJ2-3	CASSLQNTQYF	TGTGCCAGCAGCTTACAAAATACGCAGTATTTT
TRBV7-2	-	-	TRBJ2-2	CASSLVTSASNTGELFF	TGTGCCAGCAGCTTAGTGACTTCTGCGTCGAACACCGGGGAGCTGTTTTTT
TRBV28	-	-	TRBJ2-1	CASSFLSPTSRQLALSSYNEQFF	TGTGCCAGCAGTTTTTTATCGCCCACTTCCAGGCAACTAGCCCTTAGCTCCTACAATGAGCAGTTCTTC
TRBV12-5	-	-	TRBJ1-1	CASGLRGGFTEAFF	TGTGCTAGTGGTTTGAGGGGGGGGTTTACTGAAGCTTTCTTT
TRBV11-3	-	-	TRBJ2-3	CASSYRGTDTQYF	TGTGCCAGCAGCTACCGGGGCACAGATACGCAGTATTTT
TRBV7-2	TRBD2	-	TRBJ2-7	CASSSLAGKGSYEQYF	TGTGCCAGCAGCTCCTTAGCGGGAAAAGGGAGTTACGAGCAGTACTTC
TRBV4-1	TRBD1	-	TRBJ1-2	CASSVQGARGYTF	TGCGCCAGCAGCGTACAGGGGGCGCGGGGCTACACCTTC
TRBV10-1	TRBD1	-	TRBJ2-5	CASSERTGGETQYF	TGCGCCAGCAGTGAGCGGACAGGCGGGGAGACCCAGTACTTC